These 29 T cell receptor beta chains were all obtained from the same sample, sequenced in a study of blood T cell repertoires in COVID-19. Profiling relied on immunoSEQ multiplex PCR, and the TCRdb table lists in-frame clones only, not all of them. The sample shows about 250,000 clones, 89% of them seen only once. Sequencing used peripheral blood. The source of these receptors is a woman aged 40 to 50 who had recovered from COVID-19.

There are a few counts of this clone. V is TRBV27 and J is TRBJ1-5; D ambiguous. Trimming removed 5 bases from V and 2 bases from J, with 7 bases in between. CDR1 and CDR2 from the germline V gene are MNHEY and SMNVEV (reference sequence). The length of the CDR3 is 13 residues. In DNA form, the CDR3 reads TGTGCCAGCAGTGTTCAGGGCAATCAGCCCCAGCATTTT. It translates to CASSVQGNQPQHF.

The rearrangement uses TRBV12-5 and TRBJ1-2, with a weak D call TRBD1 (6 bases). The CDR3 spans 15 residues. CDR1 is LGHNT, CDR2 FRNRAP, per germline. V was trimmed by 1 base and J by 5 bases, leaving 14 bases between them. The CDR3 sequence is CASGLGGGGRYGYTF. Here the CDR3 DNA reads TGTGCTAGTGGTTTGGGGGGAGGGGGAAGGTATGGCTACACCTTC.

The genes are TRBV27 and TRBJ1-2; D gene ambiguous. The CDR3 consists of 14 residues. CDR1 MNHEY and CDR2 SMNVEV come from the germline V gene (reference sequence). V was clipped by 0 bases and J by 3 bases, with 8 bases between them. The CDR3 here is CASSLSGRDYGYTF. The CDR3 DNA is TGTGCCAGCAGTTTATCAGGGAGAGACTATGGCTACACCTTC.

The CDR3 is CASSQEASGSFGEQYF. CDR3 nucleotides: TGCGCCAGCAGCCAAGAGGCTAGCGGCTCTTTTGGGGAGCAGTACTTC. The genes are TRBV4-1 and TRBJ2-7, with 7 bases identical to TRBD2. CDR1 is MGHRA, CDR2 YSYEKL, per germline. V trimming: 0 bases; J trimming: 7 bases; junction bases outside the gene matches: 12. The CDR3 has 16 residues.

This clone was detected only once. This chain connects TRBV9 to TRBJ2-1; possible D gene TRBD2, 6 bases. The CDR3 extends over 17 amino acids. Trimming removed 3 bases from V and 7 bases from J, with 23 bases in between. Germline-derived CDR1 and CDR2 are SGDLS and YYNGEE. DNA for the CDR3: TGTGCCAGCAGCGCAACGAGACGGGACTCCTCTACAAATGAGCAGTTCTTC. Translating it yields CASSATRRDSSTNEQFF.

V gene TRBV10-2 combines with J gene TRBJ2-7; 8 bases are a match to TRBD2. CDR1 is WSHSY, CDR2 SAAADI, per germline. The CDR3 totals 15 residues. Losses at the gene ends were 0 bases for V and 7 bases for J; bases not matched to a gene: 8. The CDR3 here is CASSESRAGGEEQYF. Written as DNA, the CDR3 is TGCGCCAGCAGTGAGTCTAGGGCGGGAGGAGAGGAGCAGTACTTC.

This clone was recorded once. CDR3 bases: TGTGCCAGCAGCTTGGGGGCTAGCGGGAGTAGGTACGAGCAGTACTTC. Amino acid sequence: CASSLGASGSRYEQYF. The chain carries TRBV5-4 and TRBJ2-7, with 10 positions matching TRBD2. The CDR3 is made up of 16 amino acids. V lost 0 bases, J lost 4 bases, and 7 bases stayed unmatched. From germline, CDR1 is SGHNT and CDR2 YYREEE (reference sequence).

The chain recombines TRBV6-6 with TRBJ2-1, with D possibly being TRBD2 (5 bases). CDR3 size: 14 residues. V was cut by 3 bases and J by 7 bases, with 13 bases left in between. The germline V gene has CDR1 MNHNY and CDR2 SVGAGI (reference sequence). The DNA of the CDR3 is TGTGCCAGCAGTTATAGTGAGGGTTGGAATGAGCAGTTCTTC. Protein sequence: CASSYSEGWNEQFF.

The chain carries TRBV6-5 and TRBJ2-7, with 8 bases matching TRBD1. V lost 7 bases to trimming and J lost 2 bases; unmatched junction nucleotides: 7. The CDR3 extends over 14 amino acids. Germline-derived CDR1 and CDR2 are MNHEY and SVGAGI. The CDR3 loop is CASKKGQGTYEQYF. CDR3 coding DNA: TGTGCCAGCAAGAAAGGACAGGGCACCTACGAGCAGTACTTC.

The chain couples TRBV2 to TRBJ2-1; 10 bases map to TRBD2. The CDR3 contains 16 residues. The trim removed 7 bases at V and 6 bases at J, leaving 12 bases unmatched. Per the germline V gene, CDR1 is SNHLY and CDR2 is FYNNEI. The CDR3 DNA sequence: TGTGCCAGCACCCCCACCGGGAGCGGGAGGGGCAATGAGCAGTTCTTC. It codes for CASTPTGSGRGNEQFF.

In its sample, this clone was seen a few times. This chain joins TRBV10-3 and TRBJ2-7, with 9 bases identical to TRBD1. CDR1 ENHRY and CDR2 SYGVKD come from the germline V gene. V lost 2 bases and J lost 2; bases outside the gene matches: 7. The CDR3 is 16 amino acids. The CDR3 nucleotides read TGTGCCATCAGTGAGCCCCCGGGACAGGGAGCCTACGAGCAGTACTTC. It codes for CAISEPPGQGAYEQYF.

This sequence joins TRBV6-2 or TRBV6-3 and TRBJ2-5, with D possibly being TRBD1 (5 bases). The germline V and J ends were trimmed by 4 bases and 4 bases, with 19 bases remaining between them. Germline V gives CDR1 MNHEY, CDR2 SVGEGT. This CDR3 is built from 16 residues. The CDR3 sequence is CASSSPWRPTGETQYF. The CDR3 DNA sequence: TGTGCCAGCAGTTCCCCCTGGCGACCCACAGGAGAGACCCAGTACTTC.

The rearrangement links TRBV6-6 to TRBJ1-2, with D maybe TRBD1 (5 bases). CDR3 size: 16 residues. V was shortened by 2 bases and J by 4 bases, with 17 bases between the two germline ends. Germline V gene lookup returns CDR1 MNHNY and CDR2 SVGAGI (reference sequence). In DNA, the CDR3 is TGTGCCAGCAGTTACGTGCGGGACCTCGGCCTCTATGGCTACACCTTC. Protein sequence: CASSYVRDLGLYGYTF.

The chain joins TRBV7-8 to TRBJ2-3; TRBD1 matches at 9 bases. CDR3 length: 16 amino acids. The junction had 12 bases not matched to a gene; V was cut back by 5 bases and J by 6 bases. Germline loops: CDR1 SGHVS, CDR2 FQNEAQ. The CDR3 region is CASSTDRGSMLDTQYF. The CDR3 DNA sequence: TGTGCCAGCAGCACGGACAGGGGATCCATGTTGGATACGCAGTATTTT.

This sequence joins TRBV9 and TRBJ1-4; a weak D match, TRBD1 (6 bases). The germline gives CDR1 SGDLS, CDR2 YYNGEE. CDR3 length: 14 amino acids. V was pared by 3 bases and J by 0 bases, with 6 bases between. This CDR3 is CASSAGATNEKLFF. DNA for the CDR3: TGTGCCAGCAGCGCAGGGGCAACTAATGAAAAACTGTTTTTT.

The genes are TRBV13 and TRBJ1-1; 9 nucleotides match TRBD1. The CDR3 extends over 15 amino acids. Germline loops: CDR1 PRHDT, CDR2 FYEKMQ (reference sequence). V dropped 6 bases and J dropped 4; count of bases not matched to a gene: 9. For the CDR3, the DNA is TGTGCCAGCAGTACACAGGGGGCGGGGGTCACTGAAGCTTTCTTT. This translates into CASSTQGAGVTEAFF.

The chain recombines TRBV6-5 with TRBJ2-3, with TRBD1 matching 8 bases. Looked up from germline, CDR1 is MNHEY and CDR2 is SVGAGI. The CDR3 loop spans 14 amino acids. The V and J ends lost 3 bases and 5 bases, in that order; junction bases with no gene match: 4. This chain's CDR3 is CASSYQGAGDTQYF. The CDR3 DNA sequence: TGTGCCAGCAGTTATCAGGGGGCCGGAGATACGCAGTATTTT.

The chain links TRBV27 to TRBJ2-5; 7 bases align to TRBD2. Germline assignment: CDR1 MNHEY and CDR2 SMNVEV (reference sequence). The CDR3 loop spans 16 amino acids. V was clipped by 4 bases and J by 3 bases; unmatched bases: 11. This CDR3 is CASSSRLAALEETQYF. Here the CDR3 DNA reads TGTGCCAGCAGTTCACGGCTAGCGGCCTTAGAAGAGACCCAGTACTTC.

The V and J genes are TRBV7-9 and TRBJ2-5; maybe TRBD2 (6 bases). This CDR3 spans 14 amino acids. The V gene's germline CDR1 is SEHNR and CDR2 FQNEAQ (reference sequence). The V and J ends lost 2 bases and 4 bases respectively, with 11 bases between them. CDR3 loop: CASSLTGRRETQYF. The DNA of the CDR3 is TGTGCCAGCAGCTTAACCGGGAGAAGAGAGACCCAGTACTTC.

The chain carries TRBV4-1 and TRBJ2-1, with 8 nucleotides matching TRBD2. Germline V gene sequence: CDR1 MGHRA, CDR2 YSYEKL. The V gene end was trimmed by 0 bases and the J gene end by 0 bases; junction bases not matched to a gene: 7. The CDR3 totals 18 residues. The CDR3 DNA sequence: TGCGCCAGCAGCCAAGATTGGGGCGGGGGGAGCTCCTACAATGAGCAGTTCTTC. Translated, it gives CASSQDWGGGSSYNEQFF.

This chain links TRBV6-1 with TRBJ2-5, with D perhaps matching TRBD2 (5 bases). Germline assignment: CDR1 MNHNS and CDR2 SASEGT. Trimming cost V 1 base and J 4 bases, with 10 bases left between them. The length of the CDR3 is 14 residues. The CDR3 is CASSEGGIRETQYF. CDR3 DNA sequence: TGTGCCAGCAGTGAAGGAGGGATCCGAGAGACCCAGTACTTC.

The rearrangement joins TRBV20-1 to TRBJ2-5, with TRBD2 matching 10 bases. Trimming removed 3 bases from V and 5 bases from J; junction bases left unmatched: 6. Per germline, CDR1 DFQATT and CDR2 SNEGSKA (reference sequence). The CDR3 has 14 amino acids. The CDR3 DNA sequence: TGCAGTGCTAGTGGGGGACTAGCGAAGGAGACCCAGTACTTC. Its protein product is CSASGGLAKETQYF.

This chain connects TRBV15 to TRBJ2-3, with 10 bases matching TRBD2. V gave up 4 bases and J gave up 4 bases; unmatched junction bases: 5. The germline CDR1 and CDR2 sequences are LNHNV and YYDKDF (reference sequence). The CDR3 runs 15 residues. CDR3 sequence: CATSTRTSGSDTQYF. The CDR3 coding sequence is TGTGCCACCAGCACGAGGACTAGCGGATCAGATACGCAGTATTTT.

Only a few counts were recorded for this clone. The rearrangement joins TRBV21-1 to TRBJ2-7; the table gives TRBD1 as D, unverified against the DNA. TRBV21-1 is deemed a pseudogene. This CDR3 is 17 amino acids long. CDR3 residues: CASSKLTPGQGAGEQYF. In nucleotides, the CDR3 is TGTGCCAGCAGCAAGTTAACTCCGGGACAGGGTGCCGGCGAGCAGTACTTC.

The chain couples TRBV5-6 to TRBJ2-7; 9 nucleotides agree with TRBD2. The CDR3 is made up of 19 amino acids. From germline, CDR1 is SGHDT and CDR2 YYEEEE. Trimming at V came to 0 bases and at J to 0 bases, leaving 13 bases not matched to a gene. This chain's CDR3 is CASSLAGGRGSGSSYEQYF. The CDR3 bases are TGTGCCAGCAGCTTGGCTGGCGGTCGGGGTAGCGGGAGCTCCTACGAGCAGTACTTC.

This clone was recorded only once. The gene calls are TRBV6-5 and TRBJ2-7; 10 bases line up with TRBD1. The CDR3 sequence is 14 residues long. Germline V gene lookup returns CDR1 MNHEY and CDR2 SVGAGI. With 7 bases clipped from V and 2 bases from J, the junction kept 5 bases outside the gene matches. The chain's CDR3 is CASNTDRGTYEQYF. The CDR3 coding sequence is TGTGCCAGCAATACGGACAGGGGGACCTACGAGCAGTACTTC.

The chain uses TRBV4-1 and TRBJ1-4, with TRBD1 as a possible D gene (6 bases). Germline CDR1 is MGHRA and CDR2 is YSYEKL. Trimming took off 0 bases at V and 0 bases at J, with 17 bases between the two ends. CDR3 length equals 19 residues. The CDR3 loop reads CASSQDHQGIPATNEKLFF. Here the CDR3 DNA reads TGCGCCAGCAGCCAAGATCATCAGGGGATCCCTGCAACTAATGAAAAACTGTTTTTT.

The chain links TRBV12-3 or TRBV12-4 to TRBJ2-7, with D uncertain. V lost 3 bases, J lost 6 bases, and 9 bases lay in between. The CDR3 has 12 residues. CDR3 bases: TGTGCCAGCAGTTTCAGTCAGCGCGAGCAGTACTTC. It is translated as CASSFSQREQYF.

The CDR3 DNA reads as TGTGCCACTCTACAGGGCATTGAGCCCCAGCATTTT. It codes for CATLQGIEPQHF. V gene TRBV28 combines with J gene TRBJ1-5, with a tentative D call TRBD1 (6 bases). Germline V gives CDR1 MDHEN, CDR2 SYDVKM. There are 12 residues in the CDR3. V was trimmed by 10 bases and J by 8 bases, leaving 15 bases between them.